Listed here are 24 T cell receptor beta chains from one sample, sequenced in a study of OX40 agonist ivuxolimab in advanced cancers. Profiled with immunoSEQ multiplex PCR; TCRdb holds only in-frame clones, not every one. Among tens of thousands of clones listed, roughly 90% were seen once. Here the sequenced sample was CD4+ or CD8+ T cells sorted from blood, taken in a trial of the OX40 agonist ivuxolimab. All receptors come from an adult with an advanced solid tumor such as melanoma, head and neck, liver or kidney cancer.

V usage is TRBV6-5 and J usage is TRBJ1-1; D gene unclear. The CDR3 sequence is 11 residues long. Trimming removed 2 bases from V and 8 bases from J, with 6 bases in between. The germline V gene has CDR1 MNHEY and CDR2 SVGAGI. The CDR3 nucleotides are TGTGCCAGCAGTTACGTAGGGGAAGCTTTCTTT. It translates to CASSYVGEAFF.

The chain joins TRBV6-4 to TRBJ2-5, with D uncertain. V was pared by 0 bases and J by 7 bases, with 9 bases between. The CDR3 spans 13 residues. Germline-derived CDR1 and CDR2 are MRHNA and SNTAGT. CDR3 residues: CASSDSPLGTQYF. CDR3 coding DNA: TGTGCCAGCAGTGACTCCCCCCTTGGGACCCAGTACTTC.

This clone has a single count. The gene calls are TRBV7-9 and TRBJ1-1; D is ambiguous. Germline CDR1 SEHNR, CDR2 FQNEAQ (reference sequence). V lost 5 bases to trimming and J lost 3 bases, with 7 bases between them. The CDR3 runs 12 residues. This CDR3 is CASSPADTEAFF. In DNA, the CDR3 is TGTGCCAGCAGCCCAGCAGACACTGAAGCTTTCTTT. The full variable domain, completed using reference TRBV7-9 and TRBJ1-1, is DTGVSQNPRHKITKRGQNVTFRCDPISEHNRLYWYRQTLGQGPEFLTYFQNEAQLEKSRLLSDRFSAERPKGSFSTLEIQRTEQGDSAMYLCASSPADTEAFFGQGTRLTVV.

V usage is TRBV6-5 and J usage is TRBJ2-5, with 13 nucleotides matching TRBD2. V lost 1 base to trimming and J lost 11 bases; unmatched junction nucleotides: 1. The CDR3 totals 13 residues. Germline CDR1 and CDR2: MNHEY and SVGAGI. The CDR3 nucleotides are TGTGCCAGCAGTTACTTGGGACTAGCGGGGCAGTACTTC. Translation gives CASSYLGLAGQYF.

CDR3 nucleotides: TGTGCCAGCAGTTTATCTTGGACAGGCGCAAATCAGCCCCAGCATTTT. The encoded protein is CASSLSWTGANQPQHF. This chain links TRBV27 with TRBJ1-5, with 7 bases matching TRBD1. The V gene end was trimmed by 0 bases and the J gene end by 4 bases; junction bases not matched to a gene: 6. This CDR3 is 16 amino acids long. Germline CDR1 reads MNHEY; CDR2 reads SMNVEV (reference sequence).

The CDR3 coding sequence is TGTGCCAGCAGTTTGAGGTGGAACACCGGGGAGCTGTTTTTT. It encodes CASSLRWNTGELFF. The chain carries TRBV27 and TRBJ2-2; D not resolved. CDR3 length equals 14 residues. Trimming cost V 3 bases and J 1 base, with 6 bases left between them. Germline V gene lookup returns CDR1 MNHEY and CDR2 SMNVEV (reference sequence).

The V call is TRBV27, the J call TRBJ1-1, with no clear D. Germline V gene sequence: CDR1 MNHEY, CDR2 SMNVEV (reference sequence). CDR3 length: 14 amino acids. The ends were cut back, 6 bases at V and 0 bases at J, with 11 bases in the middle. The CDR3 sequence is CASRITRLNTEAFF. The CDR3 DNA sequence: TGTGCCAGCAGGATAACACGTTTGAACACTGAAGCTTTCTTT.

The chain recombines TRBV10-3 with TRBJ2-5, with 8 bases matching TRBD1. Germline V gives CDR1 ENHRY, CDR2 SYGVKD. J was trimmed by 3 bases and V by 5 bases; bases with no gene match: 2. The CDR3 has 13 amino acids. The CDR3 DNA is TGTGCCATCAGTAAGACAGGGGAAGAGACCCAGTACTTC. It yields the protein CAISKTGEETQYF.

The rearrangement uses TRBV7-2 and TRBJ1-1; 9 positions match TRBD1. Germline-derived CDR1 and CDR2 are SGHTA and FQGNSA. The CDR3 contains 13 residues. The junction had 13 bases not matched to a gene; V was cut back by 10 bases and J by 10 bases. CDR3 residues: CATGTGYGLGAFF. In DNA form, the CDR3 reads TGTGCCACCGGGACAGGGTACGGGCTAGGAGCTTTCTTT.

CDR3 bases: TGTGCCAGCAGCTCTGGGCTAGCGGGGACCCAAGAGACCCAGTACTTC. Its translation: CASSSGLAGTQETQYF. V is TRBV7-2 and J is TRBJ2-5; 9 bases are a match to TRBD2. The ends lost 4 bases at V and 1 base at J; junction bases unmatched: 7. Germline lookup yields CDR1 SGHTA and CDR2 FQGNSA. This CDR3 has 16 amino acids.

V is TRBV7-2 and J is TRBJ2-1; D may correspond to TRBD1 or TRBD2 (5 bases each). The germline V gene has CDR1 SGHTA and CDR2 FQGNSA. Trimming pared 1 base from V and 7 bases from J, leaving 8 bases between. The CDR3 totals 13 residues. DNA of the CDR3: TGTGCCAGCAGCTTAGAGAGGGGTAATGAGCAGTTCTTC. As protein: CASSLERGNEQFF.

The chain combines TRBV15 with TRBJ2-1; TRBD2 matches at 10 bases. Germline V gene data show CDR1 as LNHNV and CDR2 as YYDKDF (reference sequence). This CDR3 spans 17 amino acids. Trimming removed 0 bases from V and 4 bases from J; junction bases left unmatched: 6. The CDR3 spells CATSRDLTSGLYNEQFF. CDR3 coding DNA: TGTGCCACCAGCAGAGACCTGACTAGCGGGCTATACAATGAGCAGTTCTTC.

This chain joins TRBV5-1 and TRBJ2-2; 7 positions match TRBD1. The V gene end was trimmed by 0 bases and the J gene end by 4 bases; junction bases not matched to a gene: 9. The CDR3 extends over 17 amino acids. Germline-derived CDR1 and CDR2 are SGHRS and YFSETQ. In nucleotides, the CDR3 is TGCGCCAGCAGCTTGGAGCGACAGGGTGAGGGCACCGGGGAGCTGTTTTTT. Encoded protein: CASSLERQGEGTGELFF.

This chain connects TRBV28 to TRBJ2-7; D uncertain. The CDR3 consists of 12 residues. Trimming took off 0 bases at V and 6 bases at J, with 6 bases between the two ends. Looked up from germline, CDR1 is MDHEN and CDR2 is SYDVKM. CDR3 residues: CASSLWGFEQYF. In DNA, the CDR3 is TGTGCCAGCAGTTTATGGGGATTCGAGCAGTACTTC. Using reference TRBV28 and TRBJ2-7 for the parts outside the CDR3, the full variable domain is DVKVTQSSRYLVKRTGEKVFLECVQDMDHENMFWYRQDPGLGLRLIYFSYDVKMKEKGDIPEGYSVSREKKERFSLILESASTNQTSMYLCASSLWGFEQYFGPGTRLTVT.

This clone came up once. The chain joins TRBV7-3 to TRBJ2-1; 8 bases map to TRBD2. CDR1 is SGHTA and CDR2 is FQGTGA in the germline V gene. CDR3 size: 15 residues. The ends lost 5 bases at V and 7 bases at J; junction bases unmatched: 10. Here the CDR3 reads CASSPNTPGGNEQFF. CDR3 bases: TGTGCCAGCAGCCCTAACACCCCGGGAGGGAATGAGCAGTTCTTC.

The V call is TRBV4-1, the J call TRBJ2-1; the match to TRBD2 covers 12 bases. This CDR3 has 16 amino acids. Looked up from germline, CDR1 is MGHRA and CDR2 is YSYEKL. The junction had 7 bases not matched to a gene; V was cut back by 2 bases and J by 8 bases. As DNA, the CDR3 is TGCGCCAGCAGCCAATTGACTAGCGGGAGTGCATATGAGCAGTTCTTC. This codes for CASSQLTSGSAYEQFF.

This clone has a handful of counts. V and J are TRBV9 and TRBJ2-3; TRBD2 matches at 14 bases. The CDR3 loop spans 16 amino acids. V shed 4 bases, J shed 5 bases, and the junction held 6 bases outside the gene matches. The germline CDR1 and CDR2 sequences are SGDLS and YYNGEE. In DNA form, the CDR3 reads TGTGCCAGCAGCCAAGGGGGACTAGCGGGAGTAGATACGCAGTATTTT. Its translation is CASSQGGLAGVDTQYF.

The V gene is TRBV18, the J gene TRBJ1-5; 10 bases are a match to TRBD1. Germline V CDR1 and CDR2: KGHSH, LQKENI. With V trimmed by 3 bases and J by 5 bases, 1 base remained unmatched. The length of the CDR3 is 14 residues. CDR3 sequence reads: CASSPGTGDQPQHF. CDR3 in DNA: TGTGCCAGCTCACCCGGGACAGGGGATCAGCCCCAGCATTTT.

Note on this clone: This same CDR3 is encoded by further DNA sequences in the sample. The CDR3 DNA follows: TGCGCCAGCAGCTTGGGTCAGGGAGAGACCCAGTACTTC. It encodes CASSLGQGETQYF. The J gene is TRBJ2-5, the V gene TRBV5-1; perhaps TRBD1 as D (5 bases). CDR1 and CDR2 (germline): SGHRS, YFSETQ. The CDR3 is 13 amino acids. V lost 0 bases and J lost 4, with 7 bases in between.

The CDR3 bases are TGTGCCAGCAGCGTAGGCGGACAGGGAGAGACCCAGTACTTC. Translated: CASSVGGQGETQYF. The rearrangement joins TRBV9 to TRBJ2-5, with TRBD1 matching over 8 bases. This CDR3 spans 14 amino acids. V dropped 0 bases and J dropped 4; count of bases not matched to a gene: 2. Germline V gene sequence: CDR1 SGDLS, CDR2 YYNGEE.

This chain joins TRBV5-6 and TRBJ2-6; tentative D call: TRBD1 (6 bases). V was pared by 0 bases and J by 2 bases, with 9 bases between. Germline V lookup: CDR1 SGHDT, CDR2 YYEEEE. This CDR3 region has 16 residues. The CDR3 loop reads CASSLVRGAGANVLTF. The DNA of the CDR3 is TGTGCCAGCAGCTTGGTCAGGGGAGCTGGGGCCAACGTCCTGACTTTC.

This chain connects TRBV28 to TRBJ2-4; the D is unclear. With 3 bases removed from V and 4 bases from J, the gap between germline ends came to 10 bases. This CDR3 contains 14 residues. Germline V lookup: CDR1 MDHEN, CDR2 SYDVKM. CDR3 DNA: TGTGCCAGCAGTTTTTTTTCCGGTAAAAACATTCAGTACTTC. Encoded protein: CASSFFSGKNIQYF.

A remark on this clone: At one end the junction does not follow the germline gene, possibly because of a read error. The chain combines TRBV19 with TRBJ2-2, with 12 bases aligning to TRBD2. This CDR3 is built from 17 residues. CDR1 and CDR2 from the germline V gene are LNHDA and SQIVND (reference sequence). The CDR3 sequence is CASSTRPTSGSAGKLFF. The CDR3 coding sequence is TGTGCCAGTAGTACCCGGCCGACTAGCGGGAGCGCCGGGAAGCTGTTTTTT. Using reference TRBV19 and TRBJ2-2 for the parts outside the CDR3, the full variable domain is DGGITQSPKYLFRKEGQNVTLSCEQNLNHDAMYWYRQDPGQGLRLIYYSQIVNDFQKGDIAEGYSVSREKKESFPLTVTSAQKNPTAFYLCASSTRPTSGSAGKLFFGEGSRLTVL.

The chain recombines TRBV30 with TRBJ2-1; D remains unclear. CDR3 length equals 11 residues. The V and J ends lost 2 bases and 6 bases respectively, with 5 bases between them. The germline CDR1 and CDR2 sequences are GTSNPN and SVGIG (reference sequence). DNA of the CDR3: TGTGCCTGGAGTTTTAGCAATGAGCAGTTCTTC. As protein: CAWSFSNEQFF.